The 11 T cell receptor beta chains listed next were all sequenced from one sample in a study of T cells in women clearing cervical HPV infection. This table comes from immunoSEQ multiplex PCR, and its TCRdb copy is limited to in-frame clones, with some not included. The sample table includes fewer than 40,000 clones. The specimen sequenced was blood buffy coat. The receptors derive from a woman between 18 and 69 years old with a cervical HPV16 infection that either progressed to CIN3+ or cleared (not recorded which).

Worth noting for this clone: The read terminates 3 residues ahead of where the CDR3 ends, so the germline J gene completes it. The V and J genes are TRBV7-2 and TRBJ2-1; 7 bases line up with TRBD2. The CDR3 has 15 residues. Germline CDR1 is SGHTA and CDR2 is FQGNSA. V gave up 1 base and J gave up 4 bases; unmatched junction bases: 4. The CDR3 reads CASSLVWTSYNEQFF. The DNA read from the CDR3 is TGTGCCAGCAGCTTAGTGTGGACTAGTTACAATGAG.

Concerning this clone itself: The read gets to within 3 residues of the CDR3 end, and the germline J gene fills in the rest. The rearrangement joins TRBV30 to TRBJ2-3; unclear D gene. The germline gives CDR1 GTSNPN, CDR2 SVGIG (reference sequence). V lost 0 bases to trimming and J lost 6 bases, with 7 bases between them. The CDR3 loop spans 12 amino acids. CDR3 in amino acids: CAWSVSQDTQYF. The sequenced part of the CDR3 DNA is TGTGCCTGGAGTGTATCCCAGGATACG.

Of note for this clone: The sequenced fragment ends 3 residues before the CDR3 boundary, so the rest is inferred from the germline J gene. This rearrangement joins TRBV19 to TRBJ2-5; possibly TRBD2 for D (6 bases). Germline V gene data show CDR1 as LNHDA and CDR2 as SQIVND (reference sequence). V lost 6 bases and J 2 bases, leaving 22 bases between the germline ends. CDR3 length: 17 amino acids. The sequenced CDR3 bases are TGTGCCAGTAGCAAGATTGGGACTCCCCACTTTCAAGAGACC. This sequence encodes CASSKIGTPHFQET. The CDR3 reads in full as CASSKIGTPHFQETQYF.

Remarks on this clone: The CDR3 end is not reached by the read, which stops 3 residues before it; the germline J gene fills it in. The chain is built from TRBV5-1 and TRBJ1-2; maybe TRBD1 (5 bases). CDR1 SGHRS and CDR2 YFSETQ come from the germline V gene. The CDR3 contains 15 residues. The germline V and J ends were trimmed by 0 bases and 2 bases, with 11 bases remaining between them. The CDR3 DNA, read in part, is TGCGCCAGCAGCTTGGAATCAGGGCTCAACTATGGC. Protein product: CASSLESGLNYG. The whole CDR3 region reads CASSLESGLNYGYTF.

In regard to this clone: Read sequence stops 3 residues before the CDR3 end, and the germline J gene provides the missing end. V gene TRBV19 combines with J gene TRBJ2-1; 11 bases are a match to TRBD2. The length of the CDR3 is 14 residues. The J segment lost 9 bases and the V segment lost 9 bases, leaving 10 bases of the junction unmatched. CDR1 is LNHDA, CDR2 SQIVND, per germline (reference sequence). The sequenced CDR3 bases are TGTGCCAGCAAAACTAGCGGGAGCTATTTTGAG. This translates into CASKTSGSYFE. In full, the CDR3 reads CASKTSGSYFEQFF.

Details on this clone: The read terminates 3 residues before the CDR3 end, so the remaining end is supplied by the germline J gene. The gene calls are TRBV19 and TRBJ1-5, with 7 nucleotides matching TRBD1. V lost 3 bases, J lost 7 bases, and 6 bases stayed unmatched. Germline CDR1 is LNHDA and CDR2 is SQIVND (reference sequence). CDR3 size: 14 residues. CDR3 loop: CASSMSGRGQPQHF. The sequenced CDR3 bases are TGTGCCAGTAGTATGAGCGGCAGGGGGCAGCCC.

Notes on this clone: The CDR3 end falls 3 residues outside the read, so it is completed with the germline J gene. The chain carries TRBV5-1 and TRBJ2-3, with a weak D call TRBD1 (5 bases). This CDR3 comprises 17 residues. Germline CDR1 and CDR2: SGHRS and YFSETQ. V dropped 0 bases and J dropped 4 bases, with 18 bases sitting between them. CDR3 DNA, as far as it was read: TGCGCCAGCAGCTTGGTTCGCCCAGGGTTTGGGGCAGATACG. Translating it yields CASSLVRPGFGADT. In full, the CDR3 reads CASSLVRPGFGADTQYF. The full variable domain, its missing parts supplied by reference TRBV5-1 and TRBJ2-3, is KAGVTQTPRYLIKTRGQQVTLSCSPISGHRSVSWYQQTPGQGLQFLFEYFSETQRNKGNFPGRFSGRQFSNSRSEMNVSTLELGDSALYLCASSLVRPGFGADTQYFGPGTRLTVL.

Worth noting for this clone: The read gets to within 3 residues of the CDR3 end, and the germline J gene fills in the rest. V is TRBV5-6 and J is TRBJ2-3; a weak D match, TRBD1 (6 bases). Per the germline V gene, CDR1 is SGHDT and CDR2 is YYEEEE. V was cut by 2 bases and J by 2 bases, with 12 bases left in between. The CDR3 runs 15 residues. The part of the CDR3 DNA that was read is TGTGCCAGCAGCTTAGGACAGACCCTCACAGATACG. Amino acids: CASSLGQTLTDT. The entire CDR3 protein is CASSLGQTLTDTQYF. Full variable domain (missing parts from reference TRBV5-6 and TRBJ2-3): DAGVTQSPTHLIKTRGQQVTLRCSPKSGHDTVSWYQQALGQGPQFIFQYYEEEERQRGNFPDRFSGHQFPNYSSELNVNALLLGDSALYLCASSLGQTLTDTQYFGPGTRLTVL.

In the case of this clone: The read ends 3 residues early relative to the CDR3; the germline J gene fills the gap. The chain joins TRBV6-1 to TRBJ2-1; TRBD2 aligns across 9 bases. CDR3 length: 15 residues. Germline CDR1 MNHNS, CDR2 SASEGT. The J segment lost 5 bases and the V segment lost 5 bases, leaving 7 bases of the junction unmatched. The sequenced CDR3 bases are TGTGCCAGCAGTCAAGTAGCGGGGGCGAACAATGAG. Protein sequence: CASSQVAGANNE. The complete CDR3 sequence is CASSQVAGANNEQFF.

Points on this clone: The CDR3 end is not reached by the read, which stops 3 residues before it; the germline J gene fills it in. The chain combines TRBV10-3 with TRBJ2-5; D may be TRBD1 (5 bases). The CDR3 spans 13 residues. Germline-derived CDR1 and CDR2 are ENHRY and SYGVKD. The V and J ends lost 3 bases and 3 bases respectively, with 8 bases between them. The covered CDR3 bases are TGTGCCATCAGTGAAGGCAGGGAAGAGACC. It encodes CAISEGREET. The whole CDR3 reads CAISEGREETQYF.

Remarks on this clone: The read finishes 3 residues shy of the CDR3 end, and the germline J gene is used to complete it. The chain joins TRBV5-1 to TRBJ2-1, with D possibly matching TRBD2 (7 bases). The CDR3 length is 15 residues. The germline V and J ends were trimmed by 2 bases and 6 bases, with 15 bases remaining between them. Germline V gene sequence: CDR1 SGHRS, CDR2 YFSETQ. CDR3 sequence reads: CASSFGGQVFNEQFF. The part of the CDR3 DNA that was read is TGCGCCAGCAGCTTCGGGGGGCAAGTCTTCAATGAG. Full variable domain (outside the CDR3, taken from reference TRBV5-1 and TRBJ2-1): KAGVTQTPRYLIKTRGQQVTLSCSPISGHRSVSWYQQTPGQGLQFLFEYFSETQRNKGNFPGRFSGRQFSNSRSEMNVSTLELGDSALYLCASSFGGQVFNEQFFGPGTRLTVL.